Each of the 27 T cell receptor beta chains below was sequenced from the same sample in a study of metastatic and nonmetastatic thyroid tumors. Thyroid surgery took place with no prior treatment in any patient. TCRdb redid the clone calls on the PCR reads using MiXCR. In the table there are roughly 13,000 clones, 25% to 30% of which are singletons. The sequenced sample consisted of tumor tissue. The receptors originated from a female donor with papillary thyroid cancer or a benign thyroid nodule (not recorded which). Some clones in this sample may be carry-over from other donors' samples.

This clone has only a few counts. A read error is likely, as this CDR3 ends without the conserved phenylalanine or tryptophan. V gene TRBV29-1 combines with J gene TRBJ1-1, with a tentative D call TRBD1 (5 bases). The germline V gene has CDR1 SQVTM and CDR2 ANQGSEA. Deletions cut 6 bases from V and 2 bases from J, with 19 bases between. This CDR3 is 15 amino acids long. CDR3 sequence: CSVGPGWGINTEAFL. Written as DNA, the CDR3 is TGCAGCGTCGGCCCAGGGTGGGGGATTAACACTGAAGCTTTCCTT.

For this clone: The germline gene is not matched at one end of the junction; a read error may be the cause. The chain carries TRBV7-6 and TRBJ2-1, with D uncertain. In germline, CDR1 is SGHVS, CDR2 FNYEAQ. The CDR3 extends over 12 amino acids. In DNA, the CDR3 is TGTGCCAGCATCTTAGCCGGCGGTGAGCAGTTCTTC. Translation: CASILAGGEQFF.

There are many counts of this clone. The rearrangement links TRBV5-1 to TRBJ2-2; 7 bases match TRBD1. V lost 4 bases and J lost 7; bases outside the gene matches: 10. The CDR3 consists of 15 residues. In germline, CDR1 is SGHRS, CDR2 YFSETQ. The CDR3 nucleotides read TGCGCCAGCAGCAGAACAGGGGCTGGTGGCGGGGAGCTGTTTTTT. Amino acids: CASSRTGAGGGELFF.

The chain recombines TRBV6-2 or TRBV6-3 with TRBJ2-3; 7 nucleotides align to TRBD1. The junction had 8 bases not matched to a gene; V was cut back by 5 bases and J by 3 bases. Germline V gene sequence: CDR1 MNHEY, CDR2 SVGEGT. This CDR3 spans 15 amino acids. For the CDR3, the DNA is TGTGCCAGCAGTCCCCAGGGGGTAACGACAGATACGCAGTATTTT. Its translation is CASSPQGVTTDTQYF.

The sample holds a few counts of this clone. An end of the junction differs from the germline gene, which may be a read error. The chain joins TRBV10-1 to TRBJ2-7; 7 bases are a match to TRBD1. CDR1 and CDR2 from the germline V gene are WNHNN and SYGVQD (reference sequence). The CDR3 extends over 13 amino acids. CDR3 nucleotides: TGTGTCATCAGCCCGGGACAGTCCTACGAGCAGTACTTC. Translated: CVISPGQSYEQYF.

The table lists this clone with many counts. The V call is TRBV2, the J call TRBJ1-2; maybe TRBD1 (5 bases). Per the germline V gene, CDR1 is SNHLY and CDR2 is FYNNEI. The ends were cut back, 8 bases at V and 4 bases at J, with 23 bases in the middle. The CDR3 loop spans 16 amino acids. CDR3 sequence reads: CASGRGKHGGSYGYTF. In DNA form, the CDR3 reads TGTGCCAGCGGACGGGGGAAGCATGGGGGATCCTATGGCTACACCTTC.

This CDR3 is CASSPVRDRVDYGYTF. CDR3 coding DNA: TGTGCCAGCTCACCGGTTCGGGACAGGGTAGACTATGGCTACACCTTC. The chain is built from TRBV18 and TRBJ1-2, with 9 positions matching TRBD1. The CDR3 is made up of 16 amino acids. V shed 3 bases and J 3 bases; nucleotides not matched to a gene: 8. CDR1 is KGHSH and CDR2 is LQKENI in the germline V gene.

This clone has only a few counts. The rearrangement uses TRBV5-1 and TRBJ2-7, with a tentative D call TRBD1 (6 bases). Germline CDR1 SGHRS, CDR2 YFSETQ. The CDR3 length is 16 residues. Trimming stripped 0 bases from V and 3 bases from J, with 16 bases between. This chain's CDR3 is CASSLGTGFGVYEQYF. Written as DNA, the CDR3 is TGCGCCAGCAGCTTGGGCACAGGGTTTGGAGTCTACGAGCAGTACTTC.

This clone counts as medium-sized. The chain has TRBV3-1 and TRBJ1-1; D perhaps matches TRBD1 (6 bases). This CDR3 contains 13 residues. Per germline, CDR1 LGHDT and CDR2 YNNKEL (reference sequence). V lost 2 bases and J lost 7, with 11 bases in between. The CDR3 loop reads CASSQNLRGEAFF. For the CDR3, the DNA is TGTGCCAGCAGCCAAAACCTCAGGGGTGAAGCTTTCTTT.

This CDR3 reads CASSAAEQYF. The CDR3 DNA is TGTGCCAGCAGTGCCGCCGAGCAGTACTTC. The rearrangement joins TRBV6-1 to TRBJ2-7; D call uncertain. Germline-derived CDR1 and CDR2 are MNHNS and SASEGT. Trimming took 4 bases from V and 6 from J, leaving 4 bases between them. This CDR3 has 10 amino acids.

This clone was counted a few times. The chain carries TRBV6-5 and TRBJ2-5; D remains ambiguous. Looked up from germline, CDR1 is MNHEY and CDR2 is SVGAGI. The CDR3 has 13 amino acids. The ends were cut back, 0 bases at V and 4 bases at J, with 6 bases in the middle. This CDR3 reads CASSYSWSETQYF. The CDR3 DNA reads as TGTGCCAGCAGTTACTCTTGGTCAGAGACCCAGTACTTC.

At least ten counts were recorded for this clone. CDR3 protein: CASSIRRSGAPGNSPLHF. The CDR3 DNA reads as TGTGCCAGCAGCATTAGGCGCTCAGGGGCGCCGGGTAATTCACCCCTCCACTTT. The genes are TRBV7-6 and TRBJ1-6; a weak D match, TRBD1 (6 bases). The CDR3 totals 18 residues. CDR1 SGHVS and CDR2 FNYEAQ come from the germline V gene. Trimming removed 5 bases at V and 6 bases at J, with 23 bases between.

CDR3 sequence: CASSGLAGGPHEQYF. CDR3 DNA: TGTGCCAGCAGTGGGCTAGCGGGAGGGCCCCACGAGCAGTACTTC. This chain connects TRBV6-1 to TRBJ2-7, with 12 bases fitting TRBD2. Germline loops: CDR1 MNHNS, CDR2 SASEGT. The CDR3 is 15 amino acids. Germline trimming cut 4 bases from V and 5 bases from J; bases unmatched to any gene: 6.

The chain combines TRBV20-1 with TRBJ1-5, with D uncertain. This CDR3 has 13 residues. Between the trimmed V and J ends, which lost 5 bases and 6 bases, there was a span of 14 bases. Germline V gene data show CDR1 as DFQATT and CDR2 as SNEGSKA (reference sequence). The CDR3 spells CSAWVGVGQPQHF. In DNA, the CDR3 is TGCAGTGCTTGGGTCGGGGTAGGTCAGCCCCAGCATTTT.

There are many counts of this clone. The chain has TRBV5-1 and TRBJ2-1; 8 nucleotides agree with TRBD2. V shed 2 bases, J shed 4 bases, and the junction held 5 bases outside the gene matches. This CDR3 has 15 residues. CDR1 is SGHRS, CDR2 YFSETQ, per germline. CDR3 nucleotides: TGCGCCAGCAGCTTCACTAGCGGAACATACAATGAGCAGTTCTTC. Protein: CASSFTSGTYNEQFF.

This sequence joins TRBV5-1 and TRBJ2-7; TRBD1 is a possible D gene (6 bases). V lost 3 bases, J lost 0 bases, and 10 bases lay in between. The CDR3 is 14 amino acids. In germline, CDR1 is SGHRS, CDR2 YFSETQ. The CDR3 is CASSSGHPSYEQYF. DNA for the CDR3: TGCGCCAGCAGCTCGGGACACCCCTCCTACGAGCAGTACTTC.

This clone was seen a few times. V is TRBV6-1 and J is TRBJ1-2; D is perhaps TRBD1 (5 bases). This CDR3 has 11 amino acids. The V end lost 5 bases, the J end lost 7 bases, and 8 bases lay between the germline ends. From germline, CDR1 is MNHNS and CDR2 SASEGT. The CDR3 here is CASSPGRGYTF. The CDR3 bases are TGTGCCAGCAGTCCGGGACGTGGCTACACCTTC.

Points on this clone: Germline and junction disagree at one end, which may indicate a read error. This chain connects TRBV7-3 to TRBJ2-2; D possibly corresponds to TRBD2 (5 bases). Germline V gene sequence: CDR1 SGHTA, CDR2 FQGTGA. The CDR3 contains 16 residues. The CDR3 is CASSLGWSGITGELFF. In DNA, the CDR3 is TGTGCCAGCAGCTTAGGATGGAGCGGAATCACCGGTGAGCTGTTTTTT.

By frequency in the sample, this clone is medium-sized (0.01 to 0.1%). The chain carries TRBV12-3 or TRBV12-4 and TRBJ1-3; no clear D. The CDR3 is made up of 14 amino acids. The germline V and J ends were trimmed by 0 bases and 0 bases, with 3 bases remaining between them. The CDR3 is CASSLARSGNTIYF. In DNA, the CDR3 is TGTGCCAGCAGTTTAGCCCGCTCTGGAAACACCATATATTTT.

CDR3 bases: TGTGCCAGCAGTCCATTCCCGGGGCCCAGACAGGGCACCGGGGAGCTGTTTTTT. Translation: CASSPFPGPRQGTGELFF. The rearrangement joins TRBV27 to TRBJ2-2; TRBD1 matches 7 bases. Trimming cost V 5 bases and J 4 bases; bases outside gene matches: 16. Germline assignment: CDR1 MNHEY and CDR2 SMNVEV (reference sequence). This CDR3 has 18 residues.

By its share, this clone is medium-sized (0.01 to 0.1%). V usage is TRBV2 and J usage is TRBJ2-7, with 12 bases fitting TRBD2. Germline CDR1 SNHLY, CDR2 FYNNEI. The CDR3 contains 13 residues. J lost 6 bases, V lost 4 bases, and 1 base had no gene match. The CDR3: CASSGLAGVEQYF. The CDR3 DNA sequence: TGTGCCAGCAGTGGACTAGCGGGAGTCGAGCAGTACTTC.

In its sample, this clone is medium-sized. The chain joins TRBV6-6 to TRBJ1-1, with D unclear. This CDR3 is built from 14 residues. V lost 2 bases to trimming and J lost 1 base, with 8 bases between them. Germline V gene lookup returns CDR1 MNHNY and CDR2 SVGAGI (reference sequence). The CDR3 sequence: CASSYGRGNTEAFF. The CDR3 nucleotides read TGTGCCAGCAGTTACGGGCGGGGGAACACTGAAGCTTTCTTT.

This clone has a count of ten or more. The chain joins TRBV30 to TRBJ1-1; D not certain. V was pared by 2 bases and J by 2 bases, with 12 bases between. This CDR3 contains 14 residues. The V gene's germline CDR1 is GTSNPN and CDR2 SVGIG (reference sequence). In DNA form, the CDR3 reads TGTGCCTGGAGTAAAGCAGCAGTTAACACTGAAGCTTTCTTT. This gives the protein CAWSKAAVNTEAFF.

The CDR3 region is CSASGLAGAYEQYF. CDR3 in DNA: TGCAGTGCTAGTGGCCTAGCGGGAGCCTACGAGCAGTACTTC. V usage is TRBV20-1 and J usage is TRBJ2-7; 10 bases line up with TRBD2. V lost 3 bases and J lost 2; bases outside the gene matches: 4. The CDR3 runs 14 residues. From germline, CDR1 is DFQATT and CDR2 SNEGSKA (reference sequence).

By frequency in the sample, this clone is medium-sized. The chain combines TRBV6-1 with TRBJ2-2; 7 bases align to TRBD2. CDR3 size: 16 residues. Germline CDR1 reads MNHNS; CDR2 reads SASEGT. V was clipped by 7 bases and J by 1 base; unmatched bases: 9. CDR3 bases: TGTGCCAGCACCTCCGGGGGGTTTCGGAACACCGGGGAGCTGTTTTTT. Translating it yields CASTSGGFRNTGELFF.

The rearrangement links TRBV5-1 to TRBJ1-1; D not certain. This CDR3 spans 14 amino acids. The ends were cut back, 5 bases at V and 1 base at J, with 12 bases in the middle. Germline V gene lookup returns CDR1 SGHRS and CDR2 YFSETQ. Here the CDR3 DNA reads TGCGCCAGCAGTTACTACGACCCGAACACTGAAGCTTTCTTT. It encodes CASSYYDPNTEAFF.

About this clone itself: Germline is not matched at one junction end, which may reflect a read error. The V call is TRBV12-3 or TRBV12-4, the J call TRBJ1-2; possibly TRBD1 for D (5 bases). The CDR3 consists of 12 residues. DNA for the CDR3: TGTGCCAGCAGTTTAGGGGGGTATGGCTACATCTTC. It translates to CASSLGGYGYIF.